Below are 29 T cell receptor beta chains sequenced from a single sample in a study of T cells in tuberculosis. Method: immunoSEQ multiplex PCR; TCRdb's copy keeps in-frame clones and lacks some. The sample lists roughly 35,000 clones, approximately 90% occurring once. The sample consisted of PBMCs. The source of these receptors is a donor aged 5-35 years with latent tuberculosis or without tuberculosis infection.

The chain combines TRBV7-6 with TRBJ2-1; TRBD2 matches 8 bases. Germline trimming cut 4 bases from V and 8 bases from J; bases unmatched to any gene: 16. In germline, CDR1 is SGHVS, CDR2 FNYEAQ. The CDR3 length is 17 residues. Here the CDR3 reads CASSSSGLVPLGYEQFF. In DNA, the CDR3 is TGTGCCAGCAGCTCCTCGGGACTAGTCCCTTTGGGGTATGAGCAGTTCTTC.

CDR3 sequence: CASSHHGQASSGEQYF. The CDR3 nucleotides are TGCGCCAGCAGCCACCACGGACAGGCCTCTTCCGGCGAGCAGTACTTC. V and J are TRBV4-3 and TRBJ2-7; 7 bases are a match to TRBD1. Germline values: CDR1 LGHNA, CDR2 YSLEER. This CDR3 contains 16 residues. The junction had 14 bases not matched to a gene; V was cut back by 3 bases and J by 6 bases.

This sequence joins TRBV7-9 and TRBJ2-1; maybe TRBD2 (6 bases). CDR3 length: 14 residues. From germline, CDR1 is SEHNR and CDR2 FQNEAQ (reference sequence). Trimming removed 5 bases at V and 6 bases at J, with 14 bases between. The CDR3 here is CASSSDRESNEQFF. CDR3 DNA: TGTGCCAGCAGCAGTGACCGGGAGTCCAATGAGCAGTTCTTC.

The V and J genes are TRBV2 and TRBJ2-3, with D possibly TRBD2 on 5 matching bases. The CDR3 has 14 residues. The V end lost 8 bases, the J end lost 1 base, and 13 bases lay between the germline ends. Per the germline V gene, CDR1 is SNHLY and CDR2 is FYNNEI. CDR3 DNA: TGTGCCAGCGATGGAGGTACGGGCACAGATACGCAGTATTTT. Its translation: CASDGGTGTDTQYF. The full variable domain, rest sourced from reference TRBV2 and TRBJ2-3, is EPEVTQTPSHQVTQMGQEVILRCVPISNHLYFYWYRQILGQKVEFLVSFYNNEISEKSEIFDDQFSVERPDGSNFTLKIRSTKLEDSAMYFCASDGGTGTDTQYFGPGTRLTVL.

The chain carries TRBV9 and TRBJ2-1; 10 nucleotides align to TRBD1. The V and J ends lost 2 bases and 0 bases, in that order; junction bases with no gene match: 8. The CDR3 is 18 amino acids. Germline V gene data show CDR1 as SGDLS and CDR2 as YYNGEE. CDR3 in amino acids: CASSVGDRGYPSYNEQFF. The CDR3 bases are TGTGCCAGCAGCGTTGGGGACAGGGGATACCCCTCCTACAATGAGCAGTTCTTC.

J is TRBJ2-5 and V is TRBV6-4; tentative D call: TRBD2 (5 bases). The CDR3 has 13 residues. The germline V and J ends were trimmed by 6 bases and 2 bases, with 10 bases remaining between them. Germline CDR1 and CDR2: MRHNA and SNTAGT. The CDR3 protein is CASRILEQETQYF. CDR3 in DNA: TGTGCCAGCAGAATACTAGAGCAAGAGACCCAGTACTTC.

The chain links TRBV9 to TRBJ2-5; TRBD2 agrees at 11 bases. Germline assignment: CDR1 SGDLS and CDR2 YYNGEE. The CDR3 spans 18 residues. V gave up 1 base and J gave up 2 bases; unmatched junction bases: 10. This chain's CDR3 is CASSVTASGGPKQETQYF. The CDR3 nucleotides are TGTGCCAGCAGCGTAACGGCTAGCGGGGGGCCCAAGCAAGAGACCCAGTACTTC.

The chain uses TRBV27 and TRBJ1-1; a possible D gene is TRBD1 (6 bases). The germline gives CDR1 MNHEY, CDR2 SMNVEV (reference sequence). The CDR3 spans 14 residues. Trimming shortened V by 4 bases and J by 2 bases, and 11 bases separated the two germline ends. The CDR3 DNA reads TGTGCCAGCAGTTCCAGGGGTCTAAACACTGAAGCTTTCTTT. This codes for CASSSRGLNTEAFF.

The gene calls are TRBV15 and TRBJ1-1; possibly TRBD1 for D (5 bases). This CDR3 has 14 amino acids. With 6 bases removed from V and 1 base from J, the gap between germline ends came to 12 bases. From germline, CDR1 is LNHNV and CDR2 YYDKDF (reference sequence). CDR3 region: CATRIDRSNTEAFF. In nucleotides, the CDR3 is TGTGCCACCAGAATTGACAGATCGAACACTGAAGCTTTCTTT.

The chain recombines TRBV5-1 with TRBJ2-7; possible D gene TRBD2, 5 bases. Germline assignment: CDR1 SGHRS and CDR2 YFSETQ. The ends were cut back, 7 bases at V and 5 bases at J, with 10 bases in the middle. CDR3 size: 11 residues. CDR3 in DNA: TGCGCCAGCCGAGGGAACGACGAGCAGTACTTC. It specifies CASRGNDEQYF.

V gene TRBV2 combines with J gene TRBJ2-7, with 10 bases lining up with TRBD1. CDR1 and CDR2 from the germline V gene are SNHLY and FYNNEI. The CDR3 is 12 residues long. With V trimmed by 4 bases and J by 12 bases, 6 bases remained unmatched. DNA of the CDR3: TGTGCCAGCAGTGGCCTCCGGGACAGGGGGTACTTC. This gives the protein CASSGLRDRGYF.

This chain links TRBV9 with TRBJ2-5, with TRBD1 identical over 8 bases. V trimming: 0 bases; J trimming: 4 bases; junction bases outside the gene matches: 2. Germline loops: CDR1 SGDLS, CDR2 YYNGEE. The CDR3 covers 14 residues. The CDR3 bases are TGTGCCAGCAGCGTAGGGCAGGGGGCAGAGACCCAGTACTTC. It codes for CASSVGQGAETQYF.

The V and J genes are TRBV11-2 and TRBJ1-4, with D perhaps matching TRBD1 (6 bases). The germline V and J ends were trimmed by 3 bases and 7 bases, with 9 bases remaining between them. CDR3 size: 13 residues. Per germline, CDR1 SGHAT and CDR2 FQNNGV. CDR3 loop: CASSLGGGEKLFF. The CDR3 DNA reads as TGTGCCAGCAGCTTGGGAGGGGGTGAAAAACTGTTTTTT.

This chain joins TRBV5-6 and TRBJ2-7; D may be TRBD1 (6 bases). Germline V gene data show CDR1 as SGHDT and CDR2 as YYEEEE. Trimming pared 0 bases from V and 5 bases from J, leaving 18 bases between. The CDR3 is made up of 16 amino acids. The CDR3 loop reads CASSLVGDTTPNEQYF. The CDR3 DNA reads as TGTGCCAGCAGCTTGGTAGGGGACACAACCCCAAACGAGCAGTACTTC.

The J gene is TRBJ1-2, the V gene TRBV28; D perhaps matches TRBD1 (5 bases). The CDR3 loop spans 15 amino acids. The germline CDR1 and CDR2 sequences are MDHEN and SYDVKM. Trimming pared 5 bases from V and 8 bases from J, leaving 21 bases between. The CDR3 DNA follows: TGTGCCAGCAGTCCGGGCGGGGCTAAAGGGTACGGCTACACCTTC. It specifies CASSPGGAKGYGYTF.

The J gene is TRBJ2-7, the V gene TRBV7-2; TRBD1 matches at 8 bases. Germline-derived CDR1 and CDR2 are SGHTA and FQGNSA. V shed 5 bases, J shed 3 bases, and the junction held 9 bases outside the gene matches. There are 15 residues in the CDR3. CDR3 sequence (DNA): TGTGCCAGCAGCCCAGGGGGCGGAGGATTCTACGAGCAGTACTTC. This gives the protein CASSPGGGGFYEQYF.

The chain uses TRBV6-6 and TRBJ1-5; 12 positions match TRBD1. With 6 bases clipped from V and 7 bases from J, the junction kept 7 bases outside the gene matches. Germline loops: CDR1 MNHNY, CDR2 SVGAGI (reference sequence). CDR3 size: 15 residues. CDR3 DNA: TGTGCCAGCAGGGGGACAGGGGGCGGAGGGCAGCCCCAGCATTTT. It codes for CASRGTGGGGQPQHF.

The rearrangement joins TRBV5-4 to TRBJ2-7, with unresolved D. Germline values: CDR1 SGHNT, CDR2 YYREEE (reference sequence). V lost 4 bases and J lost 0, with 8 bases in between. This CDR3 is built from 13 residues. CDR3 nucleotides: TGTGCCAGCAGCGACATGGACTCCTACGAGCAGTACTTC. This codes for CASSDMDSYEQYF.

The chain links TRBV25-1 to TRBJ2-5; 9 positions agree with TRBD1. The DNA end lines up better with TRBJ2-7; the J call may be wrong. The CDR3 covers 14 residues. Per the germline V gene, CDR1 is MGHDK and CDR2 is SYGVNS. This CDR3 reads CASSERTGVYEQYF. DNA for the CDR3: TGTGCCAGCAGTGAACGGACAGGGGTCTACGAGCAGTACTTC.

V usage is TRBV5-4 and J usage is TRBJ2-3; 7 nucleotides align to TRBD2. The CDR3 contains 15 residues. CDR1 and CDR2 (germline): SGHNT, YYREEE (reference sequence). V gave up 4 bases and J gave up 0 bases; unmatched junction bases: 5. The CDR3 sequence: CASSGGTTSTDTQYF. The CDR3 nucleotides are TGTGCCAGCAGCGGGGGGACTACAAGCACAGATACGCAGTATTTT.

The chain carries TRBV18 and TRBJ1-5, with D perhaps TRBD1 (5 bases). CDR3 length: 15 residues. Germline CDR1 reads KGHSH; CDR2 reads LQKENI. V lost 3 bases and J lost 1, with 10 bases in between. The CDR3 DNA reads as TGTGCCAGCTCACCCCCAGGGAGGAGCAATCAGCCCCAGCATTTT. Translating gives CASSPPGRSNQPQHF.

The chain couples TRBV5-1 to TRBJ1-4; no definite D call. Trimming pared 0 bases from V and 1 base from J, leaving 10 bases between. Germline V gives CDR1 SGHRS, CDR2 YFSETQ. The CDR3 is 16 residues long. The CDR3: CASSLEGVLTNEKLFF. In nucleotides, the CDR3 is TGCGCCAGCAGCTTGGAGGGAGTACTAACTAATGAAAAACTGTTTTTT. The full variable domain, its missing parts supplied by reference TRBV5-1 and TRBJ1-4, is KAGVTQTPRYLIKTRGQQVTLSCSPISGHRSVSWYQQTPGQGLQFLFEYFSETQRNKGNFPGRFSGRQFSNSRSEMNVSTLELGDSALYLCASSLEGVLTNEKLFFGSGTQLSVL.

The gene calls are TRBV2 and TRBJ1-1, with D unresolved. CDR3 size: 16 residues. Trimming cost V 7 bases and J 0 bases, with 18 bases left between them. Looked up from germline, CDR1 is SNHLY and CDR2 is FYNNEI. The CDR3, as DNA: TGTGCCAGCACCCCTTCCCTCGGGGTTCTGAACACTGAAGCTTTCTTT. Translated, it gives CASTPSLGVLNTEAFF.

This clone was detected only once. The CDR3 is CASSQDLWGLNEKLFF. DNA of the CDR3: TGCGCCAGCAGCCAAGATCTCTGGGGCCTCAATGAAAAACTGTTTTTT. This chain joins TRBV4-1 and TRBJ1-4, with D possibly matching TRBD1 (5 bases). V gave up 0 bases and J gave up 5 bases, with 13 bases separating them. The CDR3 is 16 amino acids. Germline V gene data show CDR1 as MGHRA and CDR2 as YSYEKL.

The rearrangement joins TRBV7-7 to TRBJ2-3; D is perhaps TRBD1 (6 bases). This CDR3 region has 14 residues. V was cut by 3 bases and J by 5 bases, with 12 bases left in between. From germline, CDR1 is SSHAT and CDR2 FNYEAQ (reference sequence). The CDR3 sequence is CASSLLGAVDTQYF. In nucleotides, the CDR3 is TGTGCCAGCAGCTTGTTGGGGGCCGTAGATACGCAGTATTTT.

The CDR3: CASSLVREYTGELFF. For the CDR3, the DNA is TGTGCCAGCAGTTTAGTCCGGGAATACACCGGGGAGCTGTTTTTT. This chain uses TRBV28 with TRBJ2-2, with D perhaps TRBD2 (5 bases). CDR1 MDHEN and CDR2 SYDVKM come from the germline V gene. This CDR3 is 15 amino acids long. The germline V and J ends were trimmed by 2 bases and 3 bases, with 10 bases remaining between them. Filled out from reference TRBV28 and TRBJ2-2, the complete variable domain reads DVKVTQSSRYLVKRTGEKVFLECVQDMDHENMFWYRQDPGLGLRLIYFSYDVKMKEKGDIPEGYSVSREKKERFSLILESASTNQTSMYLCASSLVREYTGELFFGEGSRLTVL.

The CDR3 here is CASSGQGSYQPQHF. In DNA form, the CDR3 reads TGTGCCAGCAGTGGACAGGGTTCATATCAGCCCCAGCATTTT. The chain links TRBV2 to TRBJ1-5, with 7 bases matching TRBD1. The germline V gene encodes CDR1 SNHLY and CDR2 FYNNEI. CDR3 length: 14 amino acids. Losses at the gene ends were 4 bases for V and 5 bases for J; bases not matched to a gene: 5. The variable domain in full, with the rest retrieved from reference TRBV2 and TRBJ1-5, is EPEVTQTPSHQVTQMGQEVILRCVPISNHLYFYWYRQILGQKVEFLVSFYNNEISEKSEIFDDQFSVERPDGSNFTLKIRSTKLEDSAMYFCASSGQGSYQPQHFGDGTRLSIL.

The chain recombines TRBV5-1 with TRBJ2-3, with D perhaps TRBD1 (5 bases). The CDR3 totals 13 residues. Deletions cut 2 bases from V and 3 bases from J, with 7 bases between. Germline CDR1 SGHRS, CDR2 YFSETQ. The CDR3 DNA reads TGCGCCAGCAGCTTTAGACAGACAGATACGCAGTATTTT. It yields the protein CASSFRQTDTQYF. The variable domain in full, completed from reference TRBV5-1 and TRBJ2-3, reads KAGVTQTPRYLIKTRGQQVTLSCSPISGHRSVSWYQQTPGQGLQFLFEYFSETQRNKGNFPGRFSGRQFSNSRSEMNVSTLELGDSALYLCASSFRQTDTQYFGPGTRLTVL.

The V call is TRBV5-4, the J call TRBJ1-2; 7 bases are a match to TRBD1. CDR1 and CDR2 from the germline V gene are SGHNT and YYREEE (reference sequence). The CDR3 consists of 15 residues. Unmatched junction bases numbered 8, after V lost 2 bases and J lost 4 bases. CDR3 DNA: TGTGCCAGCAGCTTTCTTACAGGGGACAGCTATGGCTACACCTTC. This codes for CASSFLTGDSYGYTF.